The present T cell receptor beta chain was sequenced within a study of early T cells in non-severe SARS-CoV-2 infection. The overall study: Sequencing targeted bulk RNA from unsorted whole blood, leaving chains unpaired. Study-wide results and limits: VDJdb matching skewed toward anti-spike CD8 responses, missing private and CD4 specificities.

In this sample, this clonotype turned up a few times. The target antigen is unknown. V was shortened by 6 bases and J by 5 bases, with 20 bases between the two germline ends. The CDR3 loop spans 14 amino acids. Germline assignment: CDR1 SQVTM and CDR2 ANQGSEA. Researchers tagged individual cDNA molecules with unique molecular identifiers. TCRdb analysed the 5' RACE reads with MiXCR anew, one entry per CDR3 protein. The sample contains about 50,000 distinct CDR3 sequences, 6.2% of which appear only once. This receptor was taken from an adult who was a healthcare worker with PCR-confirmed SARS-CoV-2 infection or an uninfected control (not recorded which). This chain uses TRBV29-1 with TRBJ2-7; either TRBD1 or TRBD2 may supply D (5 bases each). Here the sequenced sample was whole blood, taken at baseline. CDR3 bases: TGCAGCGTCCAAGCTCCGGGGCCGAGCAACGAGCAGTACTTC. Residues: CSVQAPGPSNEQYF.